The source of this T cell receptor (beta chain) is a study of spatial heterogeneity in lung cancer. TCRdb itself ran the 5' RACE reads through MiXCR, one entry per CDR3 protein. Of 40,000 to 45,000 distinct CDR3 sequences listed, approximately 13% are singletons. This CDR3 is 15 amino acids long. Unmatched junction bases numbered 6, after V lost 5 bases and J lost 4 bases. Germline V CDR1 and CDR2: SEHNR, FQNEAQ (reference sequence). In regard to this clonotype: Antigen: not known.

General study points: More often at tumor resection than at routine follow-up, ubiquitous expanded tumor TCRs were detected in the blood.

Documented time point: sample taken at primary tumor resection. The donors comprised approximately 72 untreated early-stage non-small cell lung cancer patients. The V and J genes are TRBV7-9 and TRBJ1-5, with 9 positions matching TRBD1. Here the sequenced sample was PBMCs, taken at surgery. This sequence originates from a male donor with early-stage non-small cell lung cancer. As DNA, the CDR3 is TGTGCCAGCAGCCCTGGGACAGGGACGAATCAGCCCCAGCATTTT. This codes for CASSPGTGTNQPQHF. The variable domain in full, with the rest retrieved from reference TRBV7-9 and TRBJ1-5, is DTGVSQNPRHKITKRGQNVTFRCDPISEHNRLYWYRQTLGQGPEFLTYFQNEAQLEKSRLLSDRFSAERPKGSFSTLEIQRTEQGDSAMYLCASSPGTGTNQPQHFGDGTRLSIL.